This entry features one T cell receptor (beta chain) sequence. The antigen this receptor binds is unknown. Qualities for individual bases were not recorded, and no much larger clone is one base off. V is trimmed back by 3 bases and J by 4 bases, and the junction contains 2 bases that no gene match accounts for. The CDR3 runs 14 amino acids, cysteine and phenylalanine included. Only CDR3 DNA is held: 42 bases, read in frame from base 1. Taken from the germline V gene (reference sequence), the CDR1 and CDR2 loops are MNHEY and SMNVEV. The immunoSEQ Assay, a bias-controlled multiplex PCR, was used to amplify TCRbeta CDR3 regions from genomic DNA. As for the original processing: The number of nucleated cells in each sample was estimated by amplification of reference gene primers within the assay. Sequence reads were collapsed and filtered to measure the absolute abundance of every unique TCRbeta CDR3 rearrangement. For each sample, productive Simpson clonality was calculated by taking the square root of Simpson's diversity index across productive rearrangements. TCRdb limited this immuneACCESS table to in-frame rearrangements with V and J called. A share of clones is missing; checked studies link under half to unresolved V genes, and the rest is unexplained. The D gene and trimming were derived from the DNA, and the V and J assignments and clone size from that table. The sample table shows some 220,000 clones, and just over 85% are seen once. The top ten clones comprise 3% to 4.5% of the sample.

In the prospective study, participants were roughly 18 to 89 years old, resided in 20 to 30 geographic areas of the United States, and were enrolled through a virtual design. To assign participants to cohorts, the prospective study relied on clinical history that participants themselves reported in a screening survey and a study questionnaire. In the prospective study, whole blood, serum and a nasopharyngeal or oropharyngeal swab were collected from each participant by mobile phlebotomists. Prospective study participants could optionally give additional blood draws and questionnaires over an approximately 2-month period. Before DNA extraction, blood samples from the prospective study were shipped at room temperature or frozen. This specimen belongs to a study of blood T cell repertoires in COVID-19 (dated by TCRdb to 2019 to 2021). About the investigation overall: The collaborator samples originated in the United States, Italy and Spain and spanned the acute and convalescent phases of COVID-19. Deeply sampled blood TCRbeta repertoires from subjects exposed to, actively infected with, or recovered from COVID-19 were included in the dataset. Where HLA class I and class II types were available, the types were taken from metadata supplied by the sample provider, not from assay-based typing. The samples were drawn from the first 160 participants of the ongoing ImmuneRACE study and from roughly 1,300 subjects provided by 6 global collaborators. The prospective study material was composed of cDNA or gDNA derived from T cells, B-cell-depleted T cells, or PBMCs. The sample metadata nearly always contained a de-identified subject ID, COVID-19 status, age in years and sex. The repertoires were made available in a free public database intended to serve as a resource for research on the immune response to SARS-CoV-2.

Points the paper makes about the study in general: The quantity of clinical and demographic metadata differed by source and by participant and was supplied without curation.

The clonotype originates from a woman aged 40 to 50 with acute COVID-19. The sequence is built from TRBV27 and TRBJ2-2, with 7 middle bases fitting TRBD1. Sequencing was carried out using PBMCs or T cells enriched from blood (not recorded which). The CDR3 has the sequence CASSLTGLTGELFF. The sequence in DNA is TGTGCCAGCAGTTTGACAGGGCTCACCGGGGAGCTGTTTTTT.